A selection of T cell receptor beta chains follows, all from one sample in a study of CD8 T cells in Susac syndrome. One entry per CDR3 protein, called by TCRdb with MiXCR from the immunoSEQ multiplex PCR reads. The table includes 70,000 to 75,000 distinct CDR3 sequences, approximately 93% detected once. The sample consisted of CD4+ T cells from PBMCs. These receptors originate from a human donor with Susac syndrome. The CDR3 runs from the conserved cysteine through the conserved F or W. D genes are given only for firm matches. Size tells how often a clone was seen (once, few, many) or the class of an expanded clone, and some rows leave it out.

v_call	clone_size	d_call	cdr3_length	j_call	cdr3_nt	cdr3_aa
TRBV18	once	-	16	TRBJ2-3	TGTGCCAGCTCACCACCGGCTAGCGTCGGTGCAGATACGCAGTATTTT	CASSPPASVGADTQYF
TRBV5-4	-	TRBD1	15	TRBJ2-4	TGTGCCAGCAGGCAAGCCGGGACAGGGGGGAACATTCAGTACTTC	CASRQAGTGGNIQYF
TRBV7-9	-	-	13	TRBJ1-1	TGTGCCAGCAGCTTAGCCCATAACACTGAAGCTTTCTTT	CASSLAHNTEAFF
TRBV20-1	-	TRBD2	13	TRBJ2-5	TGCAGTGCTAGCGGGGGGACGATGGAGACCCAGTACTTC	CSASGGTMETQYF
TRBV30	-	TRBD1	14	TRBJ1-2	TGTGCCTGGGACAGGGAAGACCGATACTATGGCTACACCTTC	CAWDREDRYYGYTF
TRBV5-1	-	-	16	TRBJ2-5	TGCGCCAGCAGCTTGCCCGTAGGTGCCGAGGGGGAGACCCAGTACTTC	CASSLPVGAEGETQYF
TRBV20-1	-	TRBD1	12	TRBJ1-2	TGCAGTGCTGCGGACAGGGTCTATGGCTACACCTTC	CSAADRVYGYTF
TRBV6-5	once	-	13	TRBJ1-2	TGTGCCAGCACGGCAGGCAGTCCCTATGGCTACACCTTC	CASTAGSPYGYTF
TRBV16	-	-	14	TRBJ1-2	TGTGCCAGCAGCCGATTAGGGACGGCCGGTGGCTACACCTTC	CASSRLGTAGGYTF
TRBV6-1	-	TRBD1	20	TRBJ1-6	TGTGCCAGCAGAGGCCCCCCGGTACAGGGGCTAAGCTCCTATAATTCACCCCTCCACTTT	CASRGPPVQGLSSYNSPLHF
TRBV19	-	TRBD1	15	TRBJ2-7	TGTGCCAGTAGTCCCGGGACAGCTCCCTTCTACGAGCAGTACTTC	CASSPGTAPFYEQYF
TRBV29-1	-	TRBD1	14	TRBJ1-3	TGCAGCGTCACCAGGGGGCTTGGTGGAAACACCATATATTTT	CSVTRGLGGNTIYF
TRBV6-2/TRBV6-3	-	TRBD1	16	TRBJ2-1	TGTGCCAGCAGTCCAGCCGGGACAGCCGTATACAATGAGCAGTTCTTC	CASSPAGTAVYNEQFF
TRBV20-1	-	TRBD1	15	TRBJ1-5	TGCAGTGCTAGAAACAGGGACAGAGGCAATCAGCCCCAGCATTTT	CSARNRDRGNQPQHF
TRBV28	-	-	15	TRBJ1-4	TGTGCCAGCAGTTTCCAGGATGCAACTAATGAAAAACTGTTTTTT	CASSFQDATNEKLFF
TRBV20-1	-	TRBD1	14	TRBJ1-5	TGCAGTGCTAAGGACAGGCTCTCCAATCAGCCCCAGCATTTT	CSAKDRLSNQPQHF
TRBV20-1	-	TRBD1	15	TRBJ1-2	TGCAGTGCTGGGAGAAGACAGGGGCCGGGCTATGGCTACACCTTC	CSAGRRQGPGYGYTF
TRBV5-1	-	-	14	TRBJ2-1	TGCGCCAGCAGCTTGGAGACCCCCATCAATGAGCAGTTCTTC	CASSLETPINEQFF
TRBV9	-	-	14	TRBJ1-5	TGTGCCAGCAGCGTAGGACAGTTTAATCAGCCCCAGCATTTT	CASSVGQFNQPQHF
TRBV25-1	-	-	14	TRBJ1-1	TGTGCCAGCAGTTTTCAGGGGAGTAGGACTGAAGCTTTCTTT	CASSFQGSRTEAFF
TRBV20-1	-	-	15	TRBJ1-2	TGCAGTGCTAGATCCGGGAGTGGAGGAGTCTATGGCTACACCTTC	CSARSGSGGVYGYTF
TRBV20-1	-	-	13	TRBJ1-6	TGCAGTGCGGAGGGGACCCCGAATTCACCCCTCCACTTT	CSAEGTPNSPLHF
TRBV20-1	-	-	17	TRBJ1-5	TGCAGTGCTAGAAGCCGGGACATGAGGCTTAGCAATCAGCCCCAGCATTTT	CSARSRDMRLSNQPQHF
TRBV4-2	-	TRBD1	18	TRBJ2-1	TGTGCCAGCAGCCAAGGATTTTCCGGGACAGGGATCTACAATGAGCAGTTCTTC	CASSQGFSGTGIYNEQFF
TRBV7-9	-	TRBD1	19	TRBJ1-5	TGTGCCAGCAGCCCGGGGGTGGGGACAGGGACTTATAGCAATCAGCCCCAGCATTTT	CASSPGVGTGTYSNQPQHF
TRBV20-1	-	-	14	TRBJ1-6	TGCAGTGCTAGAGATGAGGGCAGGTTATCACCCCTCCACTTT	CSARDEGRLSPLHF
TRBV11-2	-	TRBD2	17	TRBJ2-3	TGTGCCAGCAGCTTCAGACTAGCGGGGGGCCGCACAGATACGCAGTATTTT	CASSFRLAGGRTDTQYF
TRBV28	-	TRBD1	14	TRBJ1-4	TGTGCCAGCAGTAATGGACAGGATAATGAAAAACTGTTTTTT	CASSNGQDNEKLFF